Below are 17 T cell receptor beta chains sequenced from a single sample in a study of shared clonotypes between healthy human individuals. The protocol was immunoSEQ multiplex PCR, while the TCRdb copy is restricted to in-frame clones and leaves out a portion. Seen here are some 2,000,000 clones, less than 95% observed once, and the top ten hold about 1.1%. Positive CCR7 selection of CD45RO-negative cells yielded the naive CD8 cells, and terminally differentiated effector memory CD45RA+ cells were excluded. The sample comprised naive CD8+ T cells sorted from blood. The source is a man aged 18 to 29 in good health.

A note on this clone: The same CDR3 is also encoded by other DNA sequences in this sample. The CDR3 here is CASSIDPGLGQPQHF. CDR3 sequence (DNA): TGTGCCAGTAGTATAGATCCAGGGTTGGGTCAGCCCCAGCATTTT. The V call is TRBV19, the J call TRBJ1-5, with D tentatively TRBD1 (5 bases). The CDR3 loop spans 15 amino acids. V lost 0 bases to trimming and J lost 6 bases, with 12 bases between them. From germline, CDR1 is LNHDA and CDR2 SQIVND (reference sequence).

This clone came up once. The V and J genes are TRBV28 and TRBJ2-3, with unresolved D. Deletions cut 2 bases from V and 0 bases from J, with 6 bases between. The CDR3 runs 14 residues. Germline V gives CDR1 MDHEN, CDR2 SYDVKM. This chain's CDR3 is CASSLAFSTDTQYF. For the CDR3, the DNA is TGTGCCAGCAGTTTAGCGTTTAGCACAGATACGCAGTATTTT.

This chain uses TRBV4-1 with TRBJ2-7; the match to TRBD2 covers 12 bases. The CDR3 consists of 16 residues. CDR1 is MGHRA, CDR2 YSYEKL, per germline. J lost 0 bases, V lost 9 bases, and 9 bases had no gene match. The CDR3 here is CASQWGLAGVSYEQYF. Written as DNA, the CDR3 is TGCGCCAGTCAATGGGGACTAGCGGGTGTCTCCTACGAGCAGTACTTC.

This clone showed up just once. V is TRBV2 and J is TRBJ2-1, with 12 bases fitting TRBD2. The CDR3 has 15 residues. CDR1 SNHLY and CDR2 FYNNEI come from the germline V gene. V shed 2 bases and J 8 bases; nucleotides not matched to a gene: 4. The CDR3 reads CASSELAGGPHEQFF. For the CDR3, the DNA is TGTGCCAGCAGTGAACTAGCGGGGGGGCCCCATGAGCAGTTCTTC. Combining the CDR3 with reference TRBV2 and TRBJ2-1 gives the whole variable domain EPEVTQTPSHQVTQMGQEVILRCVPISNHLYFYWYRQILGQKVEFLVSFYNNEISEKSEIFDDQFSVERPDGSNFTLKIRSTKLEDSAMYFCASSELAGGPHEQFFGPGTRLTVL.

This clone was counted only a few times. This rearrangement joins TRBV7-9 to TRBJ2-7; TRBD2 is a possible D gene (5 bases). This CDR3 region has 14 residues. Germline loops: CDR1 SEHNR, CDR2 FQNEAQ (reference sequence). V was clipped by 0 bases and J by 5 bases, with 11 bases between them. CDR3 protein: CASSLAGLANEQYF. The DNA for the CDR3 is TGTGCCAGCAGCTTAGCGGGTCTAGCCAACGAGCAGTACTTC.

CDR3 DNA sequence: TGCGCCAGCACCCCGATTATGACCGGGGAGCTGTTTTTT. Translated: CASTPIMTGELFF. The chain is built from TRBV4-1 and TRBJ2-2; D is unresolved. From germline, CDR1 is MGHRA and CDR2 YSYEKL. Trimming pared 7 bases from V and 5 bases from J, leaving 11 bases between. The CDR3 is 13 amino acids.

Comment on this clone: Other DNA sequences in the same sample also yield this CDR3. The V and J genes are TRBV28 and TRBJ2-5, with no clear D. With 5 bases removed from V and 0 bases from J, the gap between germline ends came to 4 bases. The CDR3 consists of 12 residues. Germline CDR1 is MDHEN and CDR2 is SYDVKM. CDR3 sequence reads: CASSGYQETQYF. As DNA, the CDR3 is TGTGCCAGCAGTGGGTACCAAGAGACCCAGTACTTC.

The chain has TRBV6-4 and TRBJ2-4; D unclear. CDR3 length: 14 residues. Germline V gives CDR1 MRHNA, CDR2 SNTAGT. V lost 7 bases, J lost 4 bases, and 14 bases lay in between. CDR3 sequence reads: CASTLGSPKNIQYF. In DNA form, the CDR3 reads TGTGCCAGCACCTTAGGATCACCAAAAAACATTCAGTACTTC.

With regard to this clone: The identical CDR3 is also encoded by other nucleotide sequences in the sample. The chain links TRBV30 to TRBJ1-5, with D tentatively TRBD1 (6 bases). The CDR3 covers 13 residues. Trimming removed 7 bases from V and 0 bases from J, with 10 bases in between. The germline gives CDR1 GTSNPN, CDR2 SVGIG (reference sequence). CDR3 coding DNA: TGTGCCTATTCGGACAGTAGCAATCAGCCCCAGCATTTT. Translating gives CAYSDSSNQPQHF.

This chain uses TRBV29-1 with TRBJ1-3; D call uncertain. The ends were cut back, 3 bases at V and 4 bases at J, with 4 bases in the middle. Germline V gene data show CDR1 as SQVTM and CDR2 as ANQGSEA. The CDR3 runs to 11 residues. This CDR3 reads CSVDQGNTIYF. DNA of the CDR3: TGCAGCGTTGACCAGGGAAACACCATATATTTT.

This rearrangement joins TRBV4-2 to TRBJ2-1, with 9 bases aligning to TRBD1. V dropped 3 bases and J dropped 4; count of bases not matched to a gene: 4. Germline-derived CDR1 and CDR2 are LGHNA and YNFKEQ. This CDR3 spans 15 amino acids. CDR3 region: CASSQDRGPYNEQFF. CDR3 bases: TGTGCCAGCAGCCAGGACAGGGGACCTTACAATGAGCAGTTCTTC.

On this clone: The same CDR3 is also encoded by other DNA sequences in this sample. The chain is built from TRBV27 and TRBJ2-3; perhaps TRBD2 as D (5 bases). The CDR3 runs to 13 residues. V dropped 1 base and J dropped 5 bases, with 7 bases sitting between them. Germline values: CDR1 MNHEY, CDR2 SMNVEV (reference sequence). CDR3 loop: CASSLLAGDTQYF. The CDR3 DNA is TGTGCCAGCAGTTTATTGGCGGGAGATACGCAGTATTTT.

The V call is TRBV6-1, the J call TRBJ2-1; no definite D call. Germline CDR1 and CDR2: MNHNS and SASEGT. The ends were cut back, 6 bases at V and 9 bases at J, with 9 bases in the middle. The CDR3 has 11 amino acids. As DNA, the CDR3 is TGTGCCAGCAGCGGAGCCTTTGAGCAGTTCTTC. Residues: CASSGAFEQFF.

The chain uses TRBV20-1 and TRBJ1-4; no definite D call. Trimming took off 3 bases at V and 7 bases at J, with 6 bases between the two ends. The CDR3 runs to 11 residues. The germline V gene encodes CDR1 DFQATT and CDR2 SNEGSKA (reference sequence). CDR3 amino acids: CSASFPEKLFF. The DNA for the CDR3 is TGCAGTGCTAGTTTCCCTGAAAAACTGTTTTTT.

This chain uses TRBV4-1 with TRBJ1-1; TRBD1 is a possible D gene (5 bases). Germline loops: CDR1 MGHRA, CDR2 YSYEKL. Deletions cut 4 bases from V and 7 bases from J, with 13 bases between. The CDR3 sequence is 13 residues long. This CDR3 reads CASSPGPVGEAFF. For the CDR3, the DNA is TGCGCCAGCAGCCCGGGACCGGTAGGTGAAGCTTTCTTT.

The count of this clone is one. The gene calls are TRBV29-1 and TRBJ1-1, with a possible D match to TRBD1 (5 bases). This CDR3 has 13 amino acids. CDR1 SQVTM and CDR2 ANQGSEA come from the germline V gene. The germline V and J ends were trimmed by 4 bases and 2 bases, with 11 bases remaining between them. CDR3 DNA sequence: TGCAGCGTTGGAGGGGACTTTAACACTGAAGCTTTCTTT. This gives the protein CSVGGDFNTEAFF.

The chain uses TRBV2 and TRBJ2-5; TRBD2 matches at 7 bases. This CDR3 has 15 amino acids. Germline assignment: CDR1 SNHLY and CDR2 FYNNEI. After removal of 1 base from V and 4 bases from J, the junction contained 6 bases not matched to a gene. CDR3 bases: TGTGCCAGCAGTGAAGGACTAGCTCCACGAGAGACCCAGTACTTC. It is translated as CASSEGLAPRETQYF.